Below are 17 T cell receptor beta chains sequenced from a single sample in a study of breast tumors, draining lymph nodes, adjacent tissues. TCRdb ran MiXCR on the multiplex PCR reads and lists one entry per CDR3 protein. The sample holds approximately 63,000 distinct CDR3 sequences, around 60% seen once. Input material: breast tumor tissue. Receptors originate from a female donor with breast cancer. Some clones in this sample may be carry-over from other donors' samples.

The rearrangement uses TRBV4-1 and TRBJ2-3, with 15 positions matching TRBD2. V was pared by 0 bases and J by 4 bases, with 8 bases of the junction left unmatched. CDR1 is MGHRA and CDR2 is YSYEKL in the germline V gene. This CDR3 contains 19 residues. The CDR3 protein is CASSQDPPGLAGGPDTQYF. Here the CDR3 DNA reads TGCGCCAGCAGCCAAGATCCACCGGGACTAGCGGGAGGACCAGATACGCAGTATTTT.

The chain recombines TRBV18 with TRBJ1-5; no definite D call. The CDR3 has 11 residues. Germline lookup yields CDR1 KGHSH and CDR2 LQKENI. V was trimmed by 6 bases and J by 7 bases, leaving 7 bases between them. The CDR3, as DNA: TGTGCCAGCTCCTTTCGGCAGCCCCAGCATTTT. Protein product: CASSFRQPQHF.

J is TRBJ2-3 and V is TRBV29-1, with TRBD2 matching 10 bases. Unmatched junction bases numbered 10, after V lost 6 bases and J lost 4 bases. This CDR3 comprises 15 residues. Germline V gene data show CDR1 as SQVTM and CDR2 as ANQGSEA. In DNA form, the CDR3 reads TGCAGCGTGGAAAATAGCGGGAGGCGCCCAGATACGCAGTATTTT. Residues: CSVENSGRRPDTQYF.

In its sample, this clonotype was seen a few times. V and J are TRBV20-1 and TRBJ2-7; D not certain. CDR3 size: 13 residues. Germline CDR1 and CDR2: DFQATT and SNEGSKA (reference sequence). The V gene lost 6 bases and the J gene lost 2 bases, with 14 bases spanning the gap. CDR3 sequence: CSALRPAPYEQYF. DNA of the CDR3: TGCAGTGCGTTGAGACCTGCCCCCTACGAGCAGTACTTC.

CDR3 in DNA: TGCAGTGCTAGGGCGGGAAAACTGTTTTTT. Translating it yields CSARAGKLFF. This sequence joins TRBV20-1 and TRBJ1-4; D gene unclear. V was pared by 3 bases and J by 10 bases, with 6 bases between. Per germline, CDR1 DFQATT and CDR2 SNEGSKA (reference sequence). CDR3 size: 10 residues.

Ten or more counts support this clonotype. The chain combines TRBV29-1 with TRBJ2-7; D is tentatively TRBD1 or TRBD2 (5 bases each). The CDR3 is 14 amino acids. In germline, CDR1 is SQVTM, CDR2 ANQGSEA. Trimming left V 6 bases short and J 6 bases short, with 21 bases between. The CDR3 nucleotides read TGCAGCGTCGGATTCACTGGGGACGCAGGCGAGCAGTACTTC. Amino acids: CSVGFTGDAGEQYF.

The chain employs TRBV20-1 and TRBJ1-2; 9 nucleotides align to TRBD1. The CDR3 loop spans 14 amino acids. Trimming took 7 bases from V and 4 from J; bases not matched to a gene: 10. Germline V gives CDR1 DFQATT, CDR2 SNEGSKA (reference sequence). The CDR3 sequence: CSGTPQDRGYGYTF. For the CDR3, the DNA is TGCAGTGGTACCCCCCAGGACAGGGGCTATGGCTACACCTTC.

This clonotype was counted at least ten times. V gene TRBV7-9 combines with J gene TRBJ2-7, with D perhaps matching TRBD2 (6 bases). Germline CDR1 is SEHNR and CDR2 is FQNEAQ (reference sequence). The V end lost 5 bases, the J end lost 6 bases, and 14 bases lay between the germline ends. The CDR3 is made up of 13 amino acids. CDR3 loop: CASSPTRDFEQYF. The CDR3 bases are TGTGCCAGCAGCCCAACGAGGGACTTCGAGCAGTACTTC.

The V call is TRBV15, the J call TRBJ2-1; TRBD2 agrees at 7 bases. V lost 9 bases and J lost 7; bases outside the gene matches: 6. CDR1 is LNHNV and CDR2 is YYDKDF in the germline V gene (reference sequence). CDR3 length equals 12 residues. The CDR3 DNA sequence: TGTGCCACGACCGGGAGGTTAAATGAGCAGTTCTTC. This sequence encodes CATTGRLNEQFF.

By its share, this clonotype is medium-sized (0.01 to 0.1%). V and J are TRBV7-2 and TRBJ1-4; the match to TRBD1 covers 7 bases. V shed 4 bases, J shed 7 bases, and the junction held 3 bases outside the gene matches. The CDR3 consists of 13 residues. Germline CDR1 is SGHTA and CDR2 is FQGNSA. CDR3 in amino acids: CASSSTGAEKLFF. Written as DNA, the CDR3 is TGTGCCAGCAGCTCTACAGGGGCTGAAAAACTGTTTTTT.

This clonotype has a count of ten or more. This chain uses TRBV29-1 with TRBJ1-1; 7 nucleotides align to TRBD1. Unmatched junction bases numbered 2, after V lost 7 bases and J lost 0 bases. Looked up from germline, CDR1 is SQVTM and CDR2 is ANQGSEA. This CDR3 comprises 12 residues. The CDR3 sequence: CSARGLNTEAFF. DNA for the CDR3: TGCAGCGCGAGGGGGCTGAACACTGAAGCTTTCTTT.

The chain recombines TRBV20-1 with TRBJ1-5; D is ambiguous. The ends were cut back, 3 bases at V and 3 bases at J, with 6 bases in the middle. The CDR3 consists of 12 residues. Per the germline V gene, CDR1 is DFQATT and CDR2 is SNEGSKA (reference sequence). The CDR3 spells CSASHSNQPQHF. In DNA form, the CDR3 reads TGCAGTGCTAGCCACTCCAATCAGCCCCAGCATTTT.

V is TRBV20-1 and J is TRBJ2-2; 13 bases fit TRBD2. Germline V gene sequence: CDR1 DFQATT, CDR2 SNEGSKA (reference sequence). This CDR3 spans 17 amino acids. Germline trimming cut 5 bases from V and 5 bases from J; bases unmatched to any gene: 11. The CDR3 DNA sequence: TGCAGTGCTCGACGGGGACTAGCGGGATGGGGGACCGGGGAGCTGTTTTTT. Translation gives CSARRGLAGWGTGELFF.

Ten or more counts support this clonotype. This chain connects TRBV20-1 to TRBJ2-3; D ambiguous. Between the trimmed V and J ends, which lost 5 bases and 6 bases, there was a span of 9 bases. Germline values: CDR1 DFQATT, CDR2 SNEGSKA (reference sequence). The CDR3 spans 11 residues. CDR3 coding DNA: TGCAGTGCTTCCTTAATGGATACGCAGTATTTT. The encoded protein is CSASLMDTQYF.

Regarding this clonotype: At one boundary the junction diverges from the germline segment, which might be a read error. V gene TRBV6-6 combines with J gene TRBJ2-6; the match to TRBD1 covers 10 bases. This CDR3 region has 14 residues. Germline-derived CDR1 and CDR2 are MNHNY and SVGAGI (reference sequence). CDR3 sequence: CASSRPGQGNTEAF. CDR3 DNA sequence: TGTGCCAGCAGTCGACCGGGACAGGGGAACACTGAAGCTTTC.

This clonotype was counted at least ten times. The chain uses TRBV7-6 and TRBJ2-2; 12 bases are a match to TRBD2. V was pared by 8 bases and J by 3 bases, with 10 bases of the junction left unmatched. CDR1 and CDR2 (germline): SGHVS, FNYEAQ. The CDR3 spans 17 residues. CDR3 residues: CASGRLAGGPYTGELFF. CDR3 nucleotide sequence: TGTGCCAGCGGACGTCTAGCGGGAGGGCCTTACACCGGGGAGCTGTTTTTT.

V is TRBV7-3 and J is TRBJ1-5; 7 nucleotides line up with TRBD1. CDR3 length: 14 amino acids. Per the germline V gene, CDR1 is SGHTA and CDR2 is FQGTGA. The trim removed 7 bases at V and 7 bases at J, leaving 10 bases unmatched. CDR3 bases: TGTGCCAGCACCGCAGGGGGGGGGTACCAGCCCCAGCATTTT. Residues: CASTAGGGYQPQHF.